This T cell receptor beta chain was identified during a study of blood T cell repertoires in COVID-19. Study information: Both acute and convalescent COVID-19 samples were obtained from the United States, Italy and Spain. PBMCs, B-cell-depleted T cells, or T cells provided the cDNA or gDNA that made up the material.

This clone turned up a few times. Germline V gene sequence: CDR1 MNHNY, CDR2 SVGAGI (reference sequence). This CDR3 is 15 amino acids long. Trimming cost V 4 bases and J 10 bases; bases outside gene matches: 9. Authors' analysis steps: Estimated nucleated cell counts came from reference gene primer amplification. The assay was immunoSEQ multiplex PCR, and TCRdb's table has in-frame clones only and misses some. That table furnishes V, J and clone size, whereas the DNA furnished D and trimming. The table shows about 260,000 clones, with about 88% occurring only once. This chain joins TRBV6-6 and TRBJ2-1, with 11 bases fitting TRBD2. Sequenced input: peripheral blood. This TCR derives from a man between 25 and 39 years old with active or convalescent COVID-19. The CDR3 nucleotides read TGTGCCAGCAGTTCCGGGACTAGCGGAGCCCGGGAGCAGTTCTTC. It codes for CASSSGTSGAREQFF.